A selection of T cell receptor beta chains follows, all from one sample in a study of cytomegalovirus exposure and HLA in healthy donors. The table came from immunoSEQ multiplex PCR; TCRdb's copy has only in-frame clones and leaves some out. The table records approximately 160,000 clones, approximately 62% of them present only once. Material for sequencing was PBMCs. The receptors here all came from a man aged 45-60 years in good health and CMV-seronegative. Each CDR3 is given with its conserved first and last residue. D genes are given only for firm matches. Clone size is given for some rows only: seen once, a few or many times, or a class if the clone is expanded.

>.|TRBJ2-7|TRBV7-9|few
TGTGCCAGCAGCTTATTACTAGGAACCTCCTCCTACGAGCAGTACTTC
CASSLLLGTSSYEQYF
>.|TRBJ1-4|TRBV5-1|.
TGCGCCAGCAGCTTGGAGGCAGGGGACGAAAAACTGTTTTTT
CASSLEAGDEKLFF
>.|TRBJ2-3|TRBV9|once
TGTGCCAGCAGCCCCGGAGTCACAGATACGCAGTATTTT
CASSPGVTDTQYF
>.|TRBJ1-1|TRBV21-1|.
TGTGCCAGCAGCAAGTGGAGTATATTGAACACTGAAGCTTTCTTT
CASSKWSILNTEAFF
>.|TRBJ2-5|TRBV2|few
TGTGCCAGCAGTGTGGGATTCCCAGGGAACCAAGAGACCCAGTACTTC
CASSVGFPGNQETQYF
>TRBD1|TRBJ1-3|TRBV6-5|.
TGTGCCAGCAGTTACGGGCGCAGGGGGCTTAGAAACACCATATATTTT
CASSYGRRGLRNTIYF
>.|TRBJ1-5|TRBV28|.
TGTGCCAGCAGGGGAGGACGCTGGGGGCAGCCCCAGCATTTT
CASRGGRWGQPQHF
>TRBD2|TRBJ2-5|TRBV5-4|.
TGTGCCAGCAGCTCGGGGGGACTAGAAGGGGAGACCCAGTACTTC
CASSSGGLEGETQYF
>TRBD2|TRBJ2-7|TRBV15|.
TGTGCCGTCGGCGGCGGGGGGGAGTACGAGCAGTACTTC
CAVGGGGEYEQYF
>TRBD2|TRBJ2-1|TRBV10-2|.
TGCGCCAGCAGTCCTAGCGGGGGAGGAAATGAGCAGTTCTTC
CASSPSGGGNEQFF
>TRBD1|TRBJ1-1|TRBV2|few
TGTGCCAGCAGTCCGGGACAGGGCACTGAAGCTTTCTTT
CASSPGQGTEAFF
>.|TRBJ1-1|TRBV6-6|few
TGTGCCAGCAGTACTAACAGGGTGAACACTGAAGCTTTCTTT
CASSTNRVNTEAFF
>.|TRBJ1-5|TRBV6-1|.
TGTGCCAGCACCGGGGGGTGGGGAATCAATCAGCCCCAGCATTTT
CASTGGWGINQPQHF
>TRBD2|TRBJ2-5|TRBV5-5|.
TGTGCCAGCACCGATCGCGGGGGGGCCGCGGAGACCCAGTACTTC
CASTDRGGAAETQYF
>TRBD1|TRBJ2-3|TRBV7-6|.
TGTGCCAGCAGCTTCGGACAGGGCACAGATACGCAGTATTTT
CASSFGQGTDTQYF
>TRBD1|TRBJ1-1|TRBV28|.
TGTGCCAGCAGTTTTCCCACAGGGGGCAGGACTGAAGCTTTCTTT
CASSFPTGGRTEAFF
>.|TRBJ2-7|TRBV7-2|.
TGTGCCAGCAGCAAGGGTGGCGGGGCATCCTACGAGCAGTACTTC
CASSKGGGASYEQYF
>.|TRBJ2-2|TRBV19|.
TGCGCCAGTAGTATTTACGGGGTGAACACCGGGGAGCTGTTTTTT
CASSIYGVNTGELFF
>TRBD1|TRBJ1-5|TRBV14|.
TGTGCCAGCAGCCCCACAGGGGGTGGCAATCAGCCCCAGCATTTT
CASSPTGGGNQPQHF
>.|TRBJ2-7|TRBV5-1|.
TGCGCCAGCAGCTTGGCGGCTAGCACACCCGCCGAGCAGTACTTC
CASSLAASTPAEQYF
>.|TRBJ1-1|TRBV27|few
TGTGCCAGCAGTTTATTAGCCGGTCCTGAAGCTTTCTTT
CASSLLAGPEAFF
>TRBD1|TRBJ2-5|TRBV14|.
TGTGCCAGCAGCCAGACAGGGGCCCAGGGAGAGACCCAGTACTTC
CASSQTGAQGETQYF
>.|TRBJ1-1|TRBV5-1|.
TGCGCCAGCAGCGCTCAGCGGGGGGTGAACACTGAAGCTTTCTTT
CASSAQRGVNTEAFF
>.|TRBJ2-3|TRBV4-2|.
TGTGCCAGCAGCCAAGGAGGAAACCTCGGATTCACAGATACGCAGTATTTT
CASSQGGNLGFTDTQYF
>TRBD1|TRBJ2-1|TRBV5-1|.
TGCGCCAGCAGCTTGGGGGACAGGGGGCGTGGGGGGAATGAGCAGTTCTTC
CASSLGDRGRGGNEQFF
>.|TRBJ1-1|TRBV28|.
TGTGCCAGCAGTTTATACAGGACCTTGAACACTGAAGCTTTCTTT
CASSLYRTLNTEAFF
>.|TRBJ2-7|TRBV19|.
TGTGCCAGTAGTATGACCGGGGGTCCCCCCTACGAGCAGTACTTC
CASSMTGGPPYEQYF
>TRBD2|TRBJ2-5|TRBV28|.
TGTGCCAGCACCGGCGGGGGGGCCAGTGGAGAGACCCAGTACTTC
CASTGGGASGETQYF
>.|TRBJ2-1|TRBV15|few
TGTGCCACCAGCAGGGAAAGGTCTCAGGGGTCGTTCTTC
CATSRERSQGSFF
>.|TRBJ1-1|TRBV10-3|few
TGTGCCATCAGTGAGGGGAGGGTTTTGAACACTGAAGCTTTCTTT
CAISEGRVLNTEAFF
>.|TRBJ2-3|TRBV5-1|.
TGCGCCAGCAGCTTGGGGAGACCTGATACGCAGTATTTT
CASSLGRPDTQYF
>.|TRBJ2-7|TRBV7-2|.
TGTGCCAGCAGCTCTGACTGGGGTAGCGAGCAGTACTTC
CASSSDWGSEQYF
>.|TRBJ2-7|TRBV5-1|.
TGCGCCAGCAGGGAGGGAGCCTACGAGCAGTACTTC
CASREGAYEQYF
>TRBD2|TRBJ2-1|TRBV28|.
TGTGCCAGCAGTTTCCGGGAGGGTTTGAATGAGCAGTTCTTC
CASSFREGLNEQFF
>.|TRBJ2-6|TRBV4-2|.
TGTGCCAGCAGCCAAGACTTCTCTGGGGCCAACGTCCTGACTTTC
CASSQDFSGANVLTF
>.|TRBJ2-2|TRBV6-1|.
TGTGCCAGCAGCGCAGTTACCGGGGAGCTGTTTTTT
CASSAVTGELFF
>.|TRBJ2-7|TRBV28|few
TGTGCCAGCAGTTCAGGGCTCTACGAGCAGTACTTC
CASSSGLYEQYF
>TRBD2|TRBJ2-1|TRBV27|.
TGTGCCAGCAGTTTACTTCGAGCGGGGGGGCCGGACAATGAGCAGTTCTTC
CASSLLRAGGPDNEQFF
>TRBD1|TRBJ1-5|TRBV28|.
TGTGCCAGCAGTTCCACCGGGACAGGGAATCAGCCCCAGCATTTT
CASSSTGTGNQPQHF
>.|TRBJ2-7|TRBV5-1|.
TGCGCCAGCAGCTTGAATCCGGGATCAAGCTCCTACGAGCAGTACTTC
CASSLNPGSSSYEQYF
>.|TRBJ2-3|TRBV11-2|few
TGTGCCAGCAGCTTCCGGAGGGAAGGAGATACGCAGTATTTT
CASSFRREGDTQYF
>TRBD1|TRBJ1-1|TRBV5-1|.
TGCGCCAGCAGCCCCGGGACAGGGGGCGCGGGGACTGAAGCTTTCTTT
CASSPGTGGAGTEAFF
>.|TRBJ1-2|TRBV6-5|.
TGTGCCAGCACCCCCAATCCCCAGGCTAACTATGGCTACACCTTC
CASTPNPQANYGYTF
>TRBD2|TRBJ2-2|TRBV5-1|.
TGCGCCAGCAGGGATAGAGCGGGGGCGAACACCGGGGAGCTGTTTTTT
CASRDRAGANTGELFF
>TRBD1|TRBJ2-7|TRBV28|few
TGTGCCAGCAGTCTCGGGACAGGGAGTGAGCAGTACTTC
CASSLGTGSEQYF
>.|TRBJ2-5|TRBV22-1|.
TGTCCTGGGAGCGCATGTACAGACATCCAAGAGACCCAGTACTTC
CPGSACTDIQETQYF
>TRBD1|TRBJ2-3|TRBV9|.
TGTGCCAGCAGCCCACGGACAGGGGGAGATACGCAGTATTTT
CASSPRTGGDTQYF
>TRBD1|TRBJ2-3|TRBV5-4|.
TGTGCCAGCAGCGCACAGGGGATGAGCACAGATACGCAGTATTTT
CASSAQGMSTDTQYF
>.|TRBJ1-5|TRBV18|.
TGTGCCAGCTCATACGGAGTGAAAAATCAGCCCCAGCATTTT
CASSYGVKNQPQHF
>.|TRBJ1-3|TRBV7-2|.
TGTGCCAGCAGCTTCACCCAGGTCCCTGGAAACACCATATATTTT
CASSFTQVPGNTIYF